The TCR beta chain described here comes from a study of shared clonotypes between healthy human individuals. Study as a whole: The study enrolled a couple of women and a few men aged 18 to 49. The study's findings and limits: An anticipated effect of sequencing depth on clonotype sharing among donors was recognized.

Each unsorted sample relied on roughly 82 million PBMCs as its source of genomic DNA. Assay: immunoSEQ multiplex PCR; the TCRdb copy retains only in-frame clones and omits some. The sample has about 500,000 clones; roughly three quarters are singletons. The CDR3 runs to 12 residues. Deletions cut 4 bases from V and 1 base from J, with 4 bases between. Germline loops: CDR1 LNHDA, CDR2 SQIVND (reference sequence). In its sample, this clone was seen a few times. Its matching antigen is unknown. Sequencing input: PBMCs. This receptor was obtained from a woman in her forties in good health. Some clones in this sample may be carry-over from other donors' samples. The rearrangement joins TRBV19 to TRBJ2-5; no clear D gene. The CDR3 nucleotides read TGTGCCAGTAGTACCCCCCAAGAGACCCAGTACTTC. Translated: CASSTPQETQYF.